This T cell receptor beta chain was profiled in a study of control samples from healthy donors and cancer patients. This clone was seen just once. Data came from immunoSEQ multiplex PCR; TCRdb stores just in-frame clones and leaves some out. The profile shows 120,000 to 150,000 clones, about 91% of them singletons. The TCR comes from a young man in good health. Sequenced material: blood.

CDR3 DNA sequence: TGTGCCAGCAGATCCGGGACAGGTGCCTCTCTTACGCAGTATTTT. Translation: CASRSGTGASLTQYF. This sequence joins TRBV5-4 and TRBJ2-3, with 8 positions matching TRBD1. The CDR3 length is 15 residues. Germline lookup yields CDR1 SGHNT and CDR2 YYREEE (reference sequence). The trim removed 5 bases at V and 8 bases at J, leaving 13 bases unmatched.